The 31 T cell receptor beta chains reported below all come from one sample, sequenced in a study of blood T cell repertoires in COVID-19. Method: immunoSEQ multiplex PCR; TCRdb's copy keeps in-frame clones and lacks some. Altogether around 210,000 clones are present, 75% to 85% being singletons, with the ten largest covering about 12%. The specimen was peripheral blood. These receptors all stem from a human donor in a cohort sampled during active COVID-19.

The chain carries TRBV2 and TRBJ1-2; D remains unclear. Germline CDR1 and CDR2: SNHLY and FYNNEI. Trimming took off 6 bases at V and 2 bases at J, with 16 bases between the two ends. This CDR3 is 15 amino acids long. The CDR3 DNA follows: TGTGCCAGCAGGAGGGAAGGAACGGCAAACTATGGCTACACCTTC. This encodes CASRREGTANYGYTF.

The V and J genes are TRBV30 and TRBJ2-2; 10 bases match TRBD2. V lost 4 bases and J lost 7; bases outside the gene matches: 12. CDR1 and CDR2 (germline): GTSNPN, SVGIG (reference sequence). The CDR3 covers 16 residues. Here the CDR3 DNA reads TGTGCCTGGATTAGGAGCGGGAGGGCTGGTAACGGGGAGCTGTTTTTT. Its translation: CAWIRSGRAGNGELFF.

The chain uses TRBV5-1 and TRBJ1-3; D possibly corresponds to TRBD1 (5 bases). In germline, CDR1 is SGHRS, CDR2 YFSETQ. The CDR3 totals 17 residues. V lost 1 base, J lost 1 base, and 15 bases lay in between. The CDR3 is CASSLSPGGTSGNTIYF. In DNA, the CDR3 is TGCGCCAGCAGCTTGAGCCCTGGGGGGACTTCTGGAAACACCATATATTTT.

The chain carries TRBV18 and TRBJ2-3; the D is unclear. CDR1 and CDR2 from the germline V gene are KGHSH and LQKENI. Trimming shortened V by 3 bases and J by 7 bases, and 5 bases separated the two germline ends. There are 11 residues in the CDR3. This chain's CDR3 is CASSPQNTQYF. DNA for the CDR3: TGTGCCAGCTCACCTCAGAATACGCAGTATTTT. Together with reference TRBV18 and TRBJ2-3, the CDR3 gives the full variable domain: NAGVMQNPRHLVRRRGQEARLRCSPMKGHSHVYWYRQLPEEGLKFMVYLQKENIIDESGMPKERFSAEFPKEGPSILRIQQVVRGDSAAYFCASSPQNTQYFGPGTRLTVL.

The V gene is TRBV18, the J gene TRBJ2-5; weak D call: TRBD1 (5 bases). Germline loops: CDR1 KGHSH, CDR2 LQKENI. This CDR3 comprises 15 residues. Between the trimmed V and J ends, which lost 3 bases and 5 bases, there was a span of 16 bases. The CDR3 region is CASSPPTRAMETQYF. As DNA, the CDR3 is TGTGCCAGCTCACCCCCGACCAGGGCAATGGAGACCCAGTACTTC.

The gene calls are TRBV18 and TRBJ1-1; no clear D gene. This CDR3 has 14 residues. V was pared by 6 bases and J by 1 base, with 12 bases between. CDR1 and CDR2 from the germline V gene are KGHSH and LQKENI. The CDR3 spells CASSPFGGNTEAFF. The CDR3 DNA reads TGTGCCAGCTCCCCCTTTGGCGGGAACACTGAAGCTTTCTTT.

The CDR3 loop reads CASSTIDRPMNTEAFF. The CDR3 DNA sequence: TGTGCCAGCAGCACGATCGACAGACCCATGAACACTGAAGCTTTCTTT. V and J are TRBV21-1 and TRBJ1-1; TRBD1 is the table's D call and was not checked against the DNA. TRBV21-1 has pseudogene status. This CDR3 is built from 16 residues.

This rearrangement joins TRBV19 to TRBJ1-5, with D uncertain. The CDR3 totals 15 residues. The germline gives CDR1 LNHDA, CDR2 SQIVND (reference sequence). The V gene lost 4 bases and the J gene lost 3 bases, with 13 bases spanning the gap. CDR3 coding DNA: TGTGCCAGTAGTACCGCGGGAATGGTCAATCAGCCCCAGCATTTT. It yields the protein CASSTAGMVNQPQHF.

The chain carries TRBV9 and TRBJ2-2; no clear D gene. V shed 0 bases and J shed 4 bases, with 7 bases lying between them. Germline V CDR1 and CDR2: SGDLS, YYNGEE. The CDR3 spans 14 residues. The CDR3 loop is CASSVGATTGELFF. The CDR3 nucleotides are TGTGCCAGCAGCGTAGGGGCTACCACCGGGGAGCTGTTTTTT.

The chain is built from TRBV28 and TRBJ1-2; weak D call: TRBD1 (5 bases). The CDR3 is 15 amino acids. The germline V and J ends were trimmed by 2 bases and 0 bases, with 10 bases remaining between them. Germline V gene sequence: CDR1 MDHEN, CDR2 SYDVKM. CDR3 loop: CASSLQGSANYGYTF. The CDR3 bases are TGTGCCAGCAGTTTACAGGGATCAGCTAACTATGGCTACACCTTC.

V usage is TRBV5-1 and J usage is TRBJ2-1; 8 bases match TRBD2. The CDR3 runs to 15 residues. Germline CDR1 is SGHRS and CDR2 is YFSETQ. After removal of 3 bases from V and 6 bases from J, the junction contained 8 bases not matched to a gene. For the CDR3, the DNA is TGCGCCAGCAGCTCGGTGGGACTAGGGGGCAATGAGCAGTTCTTC. Its translation is CASSSVGLGGNEQFF.

The chain employs TRBV7-2 and TRBJ1-2, with D tentatively TRBD1 (6 bases). Germline V lookup: CDR1 SGHTA, CDR2 FQGNSA. The CDR3 totals 14 residues. Trimming stripped 5 bases from V and 0 bases from J, with 10 bases between. The CDR3 spells CASSGDTANYGYTF. CDR3 nucleotide sequence: TGTGCCAGCAGCGGGGACACAGCTAACTATGGCTACACCTTC. Based on the CDR3 plus reference TRBV7-2 and TRBJ1-2, the full variable domain is GAGVSQSPSNKVTEKGKDVELRCDPISGHTALYWYRQSLGQGLEFLIYFQGNSAPDKSGLPSDRFSAERTGGSVSTLTIQRTQQEDSAVYLCASSGDTANYGYTFGSGTRLTVV.

V usage is TRBV25-1 and J usage is TRBJ2-6; 7 nucleotides line up with TRBD2. The CDR3 totals 15 residues. Germline V lookup: CDR1 MGHDK, CDR2 SYGVNS. Losses at the gene ends were 5 bases for V and 1 base for J; bases not matched to a gene: 2. CDR3 coding DNA: TGTGCCAGCAGTTCACTAGCGTCTGGGGCCAACGTCCTGACTTTC. Amino acids: CASSSLASGANVLTF.

This CDR3 is CASSPRDRDGYTF. CDR3 bases: TGTGCCAGCTCACCACGGGACAGGGATGGCTACACCTTC. V and J are TRBV18 and TRBJ1-2, with 9 bases identical to TRBD1. CDR1 KGHSH and CDR2 LQKENI come from the germline V gene. The CDR3 covers 13 residues. The ends lost 1 base at V and 6 bases at J; junction bases unmatched: 0.

This clone was seen a single time. The chain joins TRBV3-1 (or the pseudogene TRBV3-2) to TRBJ2-1; 9 bases line up with TRBD2. Trimming took 4 bases from V and 6 from J; bases not matched to a gene: 13. The CDR3 covers 17 residues. CDR1 is LGHDT and CDR2 is YNNKEL in the germline V gene (reference sequence). CDR3: CASSLPERLAGFNEQFF. For the CDR3, the DNA is TGTGCCAGCAGCCTCCCGGAGAGGCTAGCGGGATTCAATGAGCAGTTCTTC.

The chain joins TRBV5-8 to TRBJ1-5; 7 bases line up with TRBD1. The CDR3 has 15 amino acids. Trimming cost V 5 bases and J 3 bases; bases outside gene matches: 8. From germline, CDR1 is SGHTS and CDR2 YDEGEE. CDR3 coding DNA: TGTGCCAGCAGGGCTAAACAGGGGTTCAATCAGCCCCAGCATTTT. It specifies CASRAKQGFNQPQHF.

The chain uses TRBV29-1 and TRBJ2-1, with 7 nucleotides matching TRBD2. CDR3 length: 16 residues. The V segment lost 4 bases and the J segment 0 bases; nucleotides outside the gene matches: 9. CDR1 and CDR2 (germline): SQVTM, ANQGSEA. Here the CDR3 DNA reads TGCAGCGTTGTCGGAGCGGGGCAACTCTCCTACAATGAGCAGTTCTTC. Amino acid sequence: CSVVGAGQLSYNEQFF.

DNA of the CDR3: TGCGCCAGCCGAGGACTAGCGGGACGGGTCGGAGAGACCCAGTACTTC. Its protein product is CASRGLAGRVGETQYF. The chain couples TRBV5-1 to TRBJ2-5, with 12 bases fitting TRBD2. The V segment lost 7 bases and the J segment 4 bases; nucleotides outside the gene matches: 11. CDR1 is SGHRS, CDR2 YFSETQ, per germline. The CDR3 spans 16 residues. Full variable domain (remainder filled in from reference TRBV5-1 and TRBJ2-5): KAGVTQTPRYLIKTRGQQVTLSCSPISGHRSVSWYQQTPGQGLQFLFEYFSETQRNKGNFPGRFSGRQFSNSRSEMNVSTLELGDSALYLCASRGLAGRVGETQYFGPGTRLLVL.

The V gene is TRBV5-1, the J gene TRBJ2-1; TRBD2 aligns across 7 bases. CDR1 and CDR2 from the germline V gene are SGHRS and YFSETQ. The trim removed 3 bases at V and 0 bases at J, leaving 18 bases unmatched. This CDR3 is 20 amino acids long. The CDR3 sequence is CASSSPNDGGGPVSYNEQFF. CDR3 nucleotide sequence: TGCGCCAGCAGCTCACCTAACGATGGGGGAGGGCCGGTCTCCTACAATGAGCAGTTCTTC.

The V call is TRBV7-6, the J call TRBJ2-1; 7 bases match TRBD2. CDR3 length equals 18 residues. Germline assignment: CDR1 SGHVS and CDR2 FNYEAQ. The junction had 15 bases not matched to a gene; V was cut back by 3 bases and J by 4 bases. The CDR3 sequence: CASSFRPAGSVSYNEQFF. The CDR3 DNA reads TGTGCCAGCAGCTTCCGTCCAGCGGGGTCGGTATCTTACAATGAGCAGTTCTTC.

The chain couples TRBV5-1 to TRBJ1-1; no clear D. In germline, CDR1 is SGHRS, CDR2 YFSETQ. The length of the CDR3 is 15 residues. V was trimmed by 4 bases and J by 3 bases, leaving 16 bases between them. CDR3: CASSLLGGFDTEAFF. CDR3 nucleotide sequence: TGCGCCAGCAGCCTCCTAGGAGGGTTCGACACTGAAGCTTTCTTT.

The chain joins TRBV2 to TRBJ2-7; 8 bases line up with TRBD1. The V gene end was trimmed by 7 bases and the J gene end by 1 base; junction bases not matched to a gene: 3. The CDR3 covers 13 residues. Germline V lookup: CDR1 SNHLY, CDR2 FYNNEI. The CDR3 region is CASTRDRSYEQYF. CDR3 DNA: TGTGCCAGCACCCGGGACAGGTCCTACGAGCAGTACTTC.

The chain couples TRBV4-2 to TRBJ2-2; D ambiguous. The CDR3 consists of 16 residues. The V end lost 4 bases, the J end lost 0 bases, and 12 bases lay between the germline ends. Germline assignment: CDR1 LGHNA and CDR2 YNFKEQ. CDR3 sequence (DNA): TGTGCCAGCAGCCCCCGGTCCACTACGAACACCGGGGAGCTGTTTTTT. It specifies CASSPRSTTNTGELFF.

The chain is built from TRBV7-2 and TRBJ2-5; D might be TRBD2 (7 bases). Germline CDR1 reads SGHTA; CDR2 reads FQGNSA. This CDR3 region has 14 residues. The V and J ends lost 4 bases and 7 bases respectively, with 16 bases between them. This CDR3 is CASSYRGGPGTQYF. The CDR3, as DNA: TGTGCCAGCAGCTATAGGGGGGGCCCAGGGACCCAGTACTTC.

The chain has TRBV7-6 and TRBJ2-7; 8 bases map to TRBD2. V lost 5 bases to trimming and J lost 2 bases; unmatched junction nucleotides: 14. Germline V gene data show CDR1 as SGHVS and CDR2 as FNYEAQ. This CDR3 contains 17 residues. The CDR3 DNA follows: TGTGCCAGCAGCAAATACTCCAGCGGGAGCGAAACCTACGAGCAGTACTTC. Translation gives CASSKYSSGSETYEQYF.

The rearrangement joins TRBV9 to TRBJ1-1, with D possibly matching TRBD1 (5 bases). Trimming took off 0 bases at V and 6 bases at J, with 21 bases between the two ends. Germline V gene data show CDR1 as SGDLS and CDR2 as YYNGEE. The CDR3 runs to 17 residues. Here the CDR3 DNA reads TGTGCCAGCAGCGTAGGGATGGGGACTCTCTCTGGCGCTGAAGCTTTCTTT. Its translation: CASSVGMGTLSGAEAFF.

The V call is TRBV27, the J call TRBJ2-7, with D perhaps matching TRBD2 (5 bases). From germline, CDR1 is MNHEY and CDR2 SMNVEV (reference sequence). V was cut by 5 bases and J by 2 bases, with 10 bases left in between. The CDR3 is 13 residues long. In DNA, the CDR3 is TGTGCCAGCAGTCTGGACTGGCCCTACGAGCAGTACTTC. Its protein is CASSLDWPYEQYF.

The count of this clone is one. The rearrangement links TRBV2 to TRBJ2-3; 13 bases are shared with TRBD2. This CDR3 contains 15 residues. Germline V gene data show CDR1 as SNHLY and CDR2 as FYNNEI. After removal of 6 bases from V and 5 bases from J, the junction contained 5 bases not matched to a gene. The CDR3 reads CASSATSGRVDTQYF. The DNA of the CDR3 is TGTGCCAGCAGCGCTACTAGCGGGAGGGTAGATACGCAGTATTTT. The variable domain in full, with the rest retrieved from reference TRBV2 and TRBJ2-3, is EPEVTQTPSHQVTQMGQEVILRCVPISNHLYFYWYRQILGQKVEFLVSFYNNEISEKSEIFDDQFSVERPDGSNFTLKIRSTKLEDSAMYFCASSATSGRVDTQYFGPGTRLTVL.

This clone was observed a handful of times. The J gene is TRBJ2-1, the V gene TRBV29-1, with 8 bases matching TRBD2. The CDR3 spans 14 residues. CDR1 and CDR2 (germline): SQVTM, ANQGSEA. Trimming took 6 bases from V and 2 from J; bases not matched to a gene: 6. CDR3 amino acids: CSVATSGAYNEQFF. The CDR3 region has the DNA TGCAGCGTCGCCACTAGCGGAGCCTACAATGAGCAGTTCTTC.

This clone was seen just once. The V gene is TRBV3-1 (or the pseudogene TRBV3-2), the J gene TRBJ2-6, with 7 bases fitting TRBD1. This CDR3 region has 15 residues. The V segment lost 5 bases and the J segment 2 bases; nucleotides outside the gene matches: 3. Per the germline V gene, CDR1 is LGHDT and CDR2 is YNNKEL (reference sequence). CDR3 sequence: CASSSDRAGANVLTF. CDR3 in DNA: TGTGCCAGCAGCTCAGACAGGGCTGGGGCCAACGTCCTGACTTTC.

This chain uses TRBV19 with TRBJ1-3; the D is unclear. The CDR3 is made up of 14 amino acids. Germline V lookup: CDR1 LNHDA, CDR2 SQIVND (reference sequence). The germline V and J ends were trimmed by 3 bases and 4 bases, with 10 bases remaining between them. CDR3 in amino acids: CASSMEASGNTIYF. DNA for the CDR3: TGTGCCAGTAGTATGGAGGCAAGCGGAAACACCATATATTTT.